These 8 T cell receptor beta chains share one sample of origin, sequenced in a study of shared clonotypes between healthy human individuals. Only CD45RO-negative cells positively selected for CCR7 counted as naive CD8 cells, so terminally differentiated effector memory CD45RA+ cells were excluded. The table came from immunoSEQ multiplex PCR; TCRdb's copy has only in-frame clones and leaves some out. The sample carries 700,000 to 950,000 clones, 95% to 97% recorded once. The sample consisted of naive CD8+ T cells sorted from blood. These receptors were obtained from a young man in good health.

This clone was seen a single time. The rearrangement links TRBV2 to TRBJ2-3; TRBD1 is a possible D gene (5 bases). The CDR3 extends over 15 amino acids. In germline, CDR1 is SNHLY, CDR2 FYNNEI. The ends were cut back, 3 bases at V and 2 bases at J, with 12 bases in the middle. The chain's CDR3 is CASSEGQYYTDTQYF. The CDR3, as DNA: TGTGCCAGCAGTGAGGGGCAGTATTACACAGATACGCAGTATTTT.

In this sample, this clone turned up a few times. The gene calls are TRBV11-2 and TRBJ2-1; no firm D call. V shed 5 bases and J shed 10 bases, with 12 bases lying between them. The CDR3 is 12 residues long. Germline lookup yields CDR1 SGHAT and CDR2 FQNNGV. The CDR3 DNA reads TGTGCCAGCAGCCCTTGGTGGGCGGAGCAGTTCTTC. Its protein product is CASSPWWAEQFF.

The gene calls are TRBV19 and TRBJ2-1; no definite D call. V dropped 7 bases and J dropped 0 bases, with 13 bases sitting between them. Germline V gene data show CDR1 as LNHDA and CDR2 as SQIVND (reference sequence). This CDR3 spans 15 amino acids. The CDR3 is CASIPVGGSYNEQFF. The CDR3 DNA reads TGTGCCAGTATCCCCGTGGGCGGCTCCTACAATGAGCAGTTCTTC.

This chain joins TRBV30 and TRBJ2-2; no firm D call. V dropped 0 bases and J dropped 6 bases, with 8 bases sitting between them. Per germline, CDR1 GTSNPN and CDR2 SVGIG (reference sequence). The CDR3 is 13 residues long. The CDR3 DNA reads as TGTGCCTGGAGTGTACGCCCTGCCGGGGAGCTGTTTTTT. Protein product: CAWSVRPAGELFF.

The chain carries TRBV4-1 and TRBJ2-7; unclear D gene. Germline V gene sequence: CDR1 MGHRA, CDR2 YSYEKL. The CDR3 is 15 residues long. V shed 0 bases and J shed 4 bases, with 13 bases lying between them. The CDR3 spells CASSQENGDFYEQYF. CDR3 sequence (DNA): TGCGCCAGCAGCCAAGAAAATGGCGATTTTTACGAGCAGTACTTC.

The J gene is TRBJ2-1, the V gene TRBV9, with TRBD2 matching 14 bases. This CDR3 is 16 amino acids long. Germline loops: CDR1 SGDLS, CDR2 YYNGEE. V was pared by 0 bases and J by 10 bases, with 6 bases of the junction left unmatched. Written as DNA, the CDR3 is TGTGCCAGCAGCGTAGAGGGGACTAGCGGGAGAGTCGAGCAGTTCTTC. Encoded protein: CASSVEGTSGRVEQFF.

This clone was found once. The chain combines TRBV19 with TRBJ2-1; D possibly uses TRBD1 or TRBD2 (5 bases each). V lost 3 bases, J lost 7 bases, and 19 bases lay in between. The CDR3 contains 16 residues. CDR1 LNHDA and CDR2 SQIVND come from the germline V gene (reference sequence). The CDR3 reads CASSIVLGEIVNEQFF. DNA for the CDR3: TGTGCCAGTAGTATCGTTTTGGGGGAGATTGTAAATGAGCAGTTCTTC.

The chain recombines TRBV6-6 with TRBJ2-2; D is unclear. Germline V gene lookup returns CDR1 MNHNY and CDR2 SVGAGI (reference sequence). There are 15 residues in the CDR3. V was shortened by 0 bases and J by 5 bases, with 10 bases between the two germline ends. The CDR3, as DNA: TGTGCCAGCAGTTACTCTACGGCCCAAACCGGGGAGCTGTTTTTT. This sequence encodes CASSYSTAQTGELFF.